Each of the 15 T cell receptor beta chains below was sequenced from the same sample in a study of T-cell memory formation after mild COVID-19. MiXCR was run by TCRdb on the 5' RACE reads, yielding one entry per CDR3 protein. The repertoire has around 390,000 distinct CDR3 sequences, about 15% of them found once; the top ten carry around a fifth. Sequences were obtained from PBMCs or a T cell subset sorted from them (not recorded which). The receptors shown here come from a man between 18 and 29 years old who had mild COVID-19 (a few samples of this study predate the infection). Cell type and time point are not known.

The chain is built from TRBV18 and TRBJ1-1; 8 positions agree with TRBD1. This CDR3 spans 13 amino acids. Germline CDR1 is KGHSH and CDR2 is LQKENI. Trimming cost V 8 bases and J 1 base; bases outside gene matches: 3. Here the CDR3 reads CASAGGRNTEAFF. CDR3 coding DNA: TGTGCCAGCGCAGGGGGCCGGAACACTGAAGCTTTCTTT. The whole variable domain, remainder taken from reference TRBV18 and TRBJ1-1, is NAGVMQNPRHLVRRRGQEARLRCSPMKGHSHVYWYRQLPEEGLKFMVYLQKENIIDESGMPKERFSAEFPKEGPSILRIQQVVRGDSAAYFCASAGGRNTEAFFGQGTRLTVV.

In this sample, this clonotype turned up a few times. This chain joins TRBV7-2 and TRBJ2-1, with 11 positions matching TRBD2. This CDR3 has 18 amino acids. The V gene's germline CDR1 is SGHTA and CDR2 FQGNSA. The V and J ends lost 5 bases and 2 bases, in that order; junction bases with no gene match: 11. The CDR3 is CASSPRSLAGGAYNEQFF. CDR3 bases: TGTGCCAGCAGCCCCCGGAGCCTAGCGGGGGGAGCCTACAATGAGCAGTTCTTC.

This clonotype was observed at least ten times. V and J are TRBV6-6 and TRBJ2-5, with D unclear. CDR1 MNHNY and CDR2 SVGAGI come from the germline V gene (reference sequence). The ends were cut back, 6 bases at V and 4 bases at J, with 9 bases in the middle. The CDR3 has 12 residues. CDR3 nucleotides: TGTGCCAGCAGCCAAGACTCAGAGACCCAGTACTTC. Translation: CASSQDSETQYF.

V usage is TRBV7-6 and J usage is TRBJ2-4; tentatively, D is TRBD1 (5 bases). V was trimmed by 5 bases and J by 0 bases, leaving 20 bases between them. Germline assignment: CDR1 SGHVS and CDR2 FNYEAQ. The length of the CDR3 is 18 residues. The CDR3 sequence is CASSRGNQGGLAKNIQYF. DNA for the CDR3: TGTGCCAGCAGCCGTGGGAATCAGGGTGGCCTAGCCAAAAACATTCAGTACTTC.

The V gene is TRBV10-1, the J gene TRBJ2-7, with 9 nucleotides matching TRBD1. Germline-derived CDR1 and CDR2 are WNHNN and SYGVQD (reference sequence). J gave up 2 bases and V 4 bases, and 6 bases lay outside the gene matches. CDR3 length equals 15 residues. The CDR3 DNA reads TGCGCCAGCAGTGTATCCGGGACAGGGACCTACGAGCAGTACTTC. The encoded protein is CASSVSGTGTYEQYF.

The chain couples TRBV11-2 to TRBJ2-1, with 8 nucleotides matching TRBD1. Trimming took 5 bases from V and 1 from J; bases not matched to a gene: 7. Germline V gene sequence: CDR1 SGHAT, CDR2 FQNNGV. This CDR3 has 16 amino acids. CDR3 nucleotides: TGTGCCAGCAGCCCCCCGGACAGGGTATCCTACAATGAGCAGTTCTTC. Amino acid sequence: CASSPPDRVSYNEQFF.

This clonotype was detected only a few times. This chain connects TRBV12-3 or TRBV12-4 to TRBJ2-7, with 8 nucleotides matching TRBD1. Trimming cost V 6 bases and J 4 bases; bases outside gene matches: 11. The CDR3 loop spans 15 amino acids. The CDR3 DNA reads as TGTGCCAGCAGCCGTGACAGGGGCGCAGGTTACGAGCAGTACTTC. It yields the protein CASSRDRGAGYEQYF.

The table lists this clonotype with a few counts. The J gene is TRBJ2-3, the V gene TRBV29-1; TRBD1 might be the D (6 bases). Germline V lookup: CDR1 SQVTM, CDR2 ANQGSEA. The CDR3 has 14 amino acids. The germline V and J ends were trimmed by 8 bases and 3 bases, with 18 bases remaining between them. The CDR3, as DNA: TGCAGCACAGGAACAGGGTCGGTTACAGATACGCAGTATTTT. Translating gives CSTGTGSVTDTQYF.

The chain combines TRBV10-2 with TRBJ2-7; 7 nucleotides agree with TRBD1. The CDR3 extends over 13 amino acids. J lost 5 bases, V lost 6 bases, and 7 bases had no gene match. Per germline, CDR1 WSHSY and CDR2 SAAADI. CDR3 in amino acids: CASRATGLNEQYF. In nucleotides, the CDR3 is TGCGCCAGCAGGGCGACAGGGTTGAACGAGCAGTACTTC.

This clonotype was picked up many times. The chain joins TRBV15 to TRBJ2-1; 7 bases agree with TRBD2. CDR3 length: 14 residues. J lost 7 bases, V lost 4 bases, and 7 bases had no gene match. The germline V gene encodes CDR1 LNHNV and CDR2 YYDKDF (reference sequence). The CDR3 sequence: CATSTREISNEQFF. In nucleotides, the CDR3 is TGTGCCACCAGCACGCGGGAGATTTCGAATGAGCAGTTCTTC.

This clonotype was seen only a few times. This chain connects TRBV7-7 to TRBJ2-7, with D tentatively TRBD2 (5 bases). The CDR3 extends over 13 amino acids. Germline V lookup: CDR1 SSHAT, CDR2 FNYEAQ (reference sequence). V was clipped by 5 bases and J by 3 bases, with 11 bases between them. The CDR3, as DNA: TGTGCCAGCAGCCCGGGATTCCTCTACGAGCAGTACTTC. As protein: CASSPGFLYEQYF.

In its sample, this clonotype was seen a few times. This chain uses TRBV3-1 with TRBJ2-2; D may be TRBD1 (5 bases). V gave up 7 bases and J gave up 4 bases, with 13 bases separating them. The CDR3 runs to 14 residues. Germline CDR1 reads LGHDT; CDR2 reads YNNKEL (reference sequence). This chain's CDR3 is CASTLGHGTGELFF. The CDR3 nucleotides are TGTGCCAGCACTCTAGGACACGGCACCGGGGAGCTGTTTTTT.

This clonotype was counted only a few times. The DNA for the CDR3 is TGTGCCAGTCAGGGGGATACTCGGTATGGCTACACCTTC. This sequence encodes CASQGDTRYGYTF. The chain couples TRBV19 to TRBJ1-2; 7 nucleotides agree with TRBD1. V lost 8 bases and J lost 5; bases outside the gene matches: 8. CDR1 and CDR2 from the germline V gene are LNHDA and SQIVND (reference sequence). The CDR3 covers 13 residues.

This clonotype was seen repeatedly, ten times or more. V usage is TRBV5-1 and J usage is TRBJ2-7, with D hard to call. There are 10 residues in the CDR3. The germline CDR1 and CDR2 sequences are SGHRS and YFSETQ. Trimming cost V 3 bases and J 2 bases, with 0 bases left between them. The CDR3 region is CASSSYEQYV. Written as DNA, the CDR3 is TGCGCCAGCAGCTCCTACGAGCAGTACGTC.

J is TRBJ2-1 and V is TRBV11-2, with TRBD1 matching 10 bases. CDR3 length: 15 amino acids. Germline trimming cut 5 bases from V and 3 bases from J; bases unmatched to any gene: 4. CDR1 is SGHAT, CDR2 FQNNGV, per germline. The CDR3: CASSHRDRGYNEQFF. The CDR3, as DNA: TGTGCCAGCAGCCACCGGGACAGGGGCTACAATGAGCAGTTCTTC.